Listed here are 20 T cell receptor beta chains from one sample, sequenced in a study of cytomegalovirus exposure and HLA in healthy donors. Libraries were prepared by immunoSEQ multiplex PCR; TCRdb keeps only in-frame clonotypes and omits some of them. The sample lists 150,000 to 200,000 clones, about 83% occurring once. Sequenced: PBMCs. Every receptor here comes from a woman aged 18-30 years in good health and CMV-seronegative.

V is TRBV5-4 and J is TRBJ2-3; TRBD2 matches at 7 bases. Trimming at V came to 5 bases and at J to 0 bases, leaving 3 bases not matched to a gene. CDR3 length equals 14 residues. Germline V CDR1 and CDR2: SGHNT, YYREEE (reference sequence). Here the CDR3 reads CASSLGGSTDTQYF. The CDR3, as DNA: TGTGCCAGCAGTCTCGGGGGGAGCACAGATACGCAGTATTTT. The whole variable domain, remainder taken from reference TRBV5-4 and TRBJ2-3, is ETGVTQSPTHLIKTRGQQVTLRCSSQSGHNTVSWYQQALGQGPQFIFQYYREEENGRGNFPPRFSGLQFPNYSSELNVNALELDDSALYLCASSLGGSTDTQYFGPGTRLTVL.

The chain uses TRBV30 and TRBJ1-1; D not resolved. The CDR3 is made up of 14 amino acids. V was trimmed by 0 bases and J by 6 bases, leaving 14 bases between them. Germline CDR1 and CDR2: GTSNPN and SVGIG (reference sequence). CDR3 sequence reads: CAWSVAQLYSEAFF. The CDR3 DNA sequence: TGTGCCTGGAGTGTGGCACAGTTATACTCTGAAGCTTTCTTT.

V usage is TRBV5-4 and J usage is TRBJ2-1, with TRBD2 matching over 14 bases. V lost 5 bases, J lost 6 bases, and 13 bases stayed unmatched. The length of the CDR3 is 18 residues. From germline, CDR1 is SGHNT and CDR2 YYREEE (reference sequence). DNA for the CDR3: TGTGCCAGCAGTCGGGGACTAGCGGGAGTTACCGGTGGCAATGAGCAGTTCTTC. Translating it yields CASSRGLAGVTGGNEQFF.

V usage is TRBV6-1 and J usage is TRBJ1-2; 8 nucleotides match TRBD1. This CDR3 region has 16 residues. Germline loops: CDR1 MNHNS, CDR2 SASEGT. The V gene end was trimmed by 0 bases and the J gene end by 2 bases; junction bases not matched to a gene: 5. DNA of the CDR3: TGTGCCAGCAGTGAAGCAATGGACAGGGCCAACTATGGCTACACCTTC. The encoded protein is CASSEAMDRANYGYTF.

The rearrangement uses TRBV23-1 and TRBJ2-6; TRBD1 matches at 7 bases. TRBV23-1 is an ORF, and what it does is uncertain. The CDR3 runs to 18 residues. The J segment lost 7 bases and the V segment lost 1 base, leaving 13 bases of the junction unmatched. The CDR3 DNA follows: TGCGCCAGCAGTCAATATTACCCCCACAGGGGCAGCGCCAACGTCCTGACTTTC. Protein product: CASSQYYPHRGSANVLTF.

The chain couples TRBV6-5 to TRBJ2-7, with 9 bases aligning to TRBD1. The CDR3 covers 15 residues. With 0 bases clipped from V and 0 bases from J, the junction kept 0 bases outside the gene matches. CDR1 and CDR2 (germline): MNHEY, SVGAGI. This chain's CDR3 is CASSYSTGGSYEQYF. CDR3 nucleotide sequence: TGTGCCAGCAGTTACTCGACAGGGGGCTCCTACGAGCAGTACTTC.

The rearrangement joins TRBV5-3 to TRBJ1-2; D gene unclear. TRBV5-3 falls under the ORF class, with uncertain function. CDR3 size: 16 residues. Trimming removed 2 bases from V and 4 bases from J, with 18 bases in between. The CDR3 loop is CARSFIWGGESYGYTF. The CDR3 nucleotides read TGTGCCAGAAGCTTTATTTGGGGAGGAGAGAGCTATGGCTACACCTTC.

This chain uses TRBV6-1 with TRBJ2-4, with unresolved D. Germline V lookup: CDR1 MNHNS, CDR2 SASEGT. Trimming left V 5 bases short and J 5 bases short, with 16 bases between. The CDR3 runs to 15 residues. The chain's CDR3 is CASSSGDRKQNIQYF. DNA of the CDR3: TGTGCCAGCAGTTCGGGTGATAGGAAGCAAAACATTCAGTACTTC.

The V and J genes are TRBV6-5 and TRBJ2-7; possibly TRBD1 for D (5 bases). The length of the CDR3 is 14 residues. Germline V gene data show CDR1 as MNHEY and CDR2 as SVGAGI. V gave up 7 bases and J gave up 4 bases, with 17 bases separating them. The CDR3 DNA sequence: TGTGCCAGCACCTCGTGGCGGCAGGGTTACGAGCAGTACTTC. It is translated as CASTSWRQGYEQYF.

This clone showed up just a few times. The chain carries TRBV4-1 and TRBJ2-5, with 12 bases that match TRBD2. In germline, CDR1 is MGHRA, CDR2 YSYEKL. V was clipped by 0 bases and J by 0 bases; unmatched bases: 5. The CDR3 length is 18 residues. This CDR3 is CASSQELAGGSYQETQYF. CDR3 DNA sequence: TGCGCCAGCAGCCAAGAACTAGCGGGGGGCTCGTACCAAGAGACCCAGTACTTC.

The V and J genes are TRBV30 and TRBJ2-5, with 8 bases aligning to TRBD2. This CDR3 has 15 residues. Per germline, CDR1 GTSNPN and CDR2 SVGIG (reference sequence). The V segment lost 0 bases and the J segment 3 bases; nucleotides outside the gene matches: 6. The chain's CDR3 is CAWSVQRTSKETQYF. CDR3 coding DNA: TGTGCCTGGAGTGTACAACGGACTAGCAAAGAGACCCAGTACTTC. Using reference TRBV30 and TRBJ2-5 for the parts outside the CDR3, the full variable domain is SQTIHQWPATLVQPVGSPLSLECTVEGTSNPNLYWYRQAAGRGLQLLFYSVGIGQISSEVPQNLSASRPQDRQFILSSKKLLLSDSGFYLCAWSVQRTSKETQYFGPGTRLLVL.

This chain connects TRBV28 to TRBJ1-3; D is possibly TRBD1 (5 bases). Germline CDR1 reads MDHEN; CDR2 reads SYDVKM. This CDR3 has 14 residues. Trimming took off 3 bases at V and 4 bases at J, with 10 bases between the two ends. The CDR3 sequence is CASSFSGGGNTIYF. For the CDR3, the DNA is TGTGCCAGCAGTTTTTCCGGGGGAGGAAACACCATATATTTT.

The chain employs TRBV6-5 and TRBJ2-1, with 11 bases fitting TRBD2. This CDR3 is 13 amino acids long. The V gene's germline CDR1 is MNHEY and CDR2 SVGAGI. Trimming took 10 bases from V and 5 from J; bases not matched to a gene: 4. The CDR3 spells CATGTSGDNEQFF. Here the CDR3 DNA reads TGTGCCACCGGGACTAGCGGAGACAATGAGCAGTTCTTC.

The rearrangement joins TRBV7-2 to TRBJ2-6; D gene unclear. Germline-derived CDR1 and CDR2 are SGHTA and FQGNSA. CDR3 size: 16 residues. Trimming shortened V by 4 bases and J by 0 bases, and 10 bases separated the two germline ends. CDR3 nucleotide sequence: TGTGCCAGCAGCTCCTTTAGTTCCTCTGGGGCCAACGTCCTGACTTTC. This encodes CASSSFSSSGANVLTF.

This clone appeared once. This sequence joins TRBV9 and TRBJ2-1; unclear D gene. Germline loops: CDR1 SGDLS, CDR2 YYNGEE. Trimming took 3 bases from V and 8 from J, leaving 15 bases between them. This CDR3 contains 14 residues. The CDR3 loop is CASSALLRRDEQFF. The CDR3 DNA follows: TGTGCCAGCAGCGCCCTCCTTCGACGGGATGAGCAGTTCTTC. The entire variable domain, with the rest obtained from reference TRBV9 and TRBJ2-1, is as follows: DSGVTQTPKHLITATGQRVTLRCSPRSGDLSVYWYQQSLDQGLQFLIQYYNGEERAKGNILERFSAQQFPDLHSELNLSSLELGDSALYFCASSALLRRDEQFFGPGTRLTVL.

The genes are TRBV12-5 and TRBJ2-3; TRBD2 might be the D (6 bases). The V end lost 5 bases, the J end lost 6 bases, and 15 bases lay between the germline ends. The CDR3 totals 14 residues. CDR1 LGHNT and CDR2 FRNRAP come from the germline V gene. The CDR3 loop is CASGPGGGRDTQYF. DNA for the CDR3: TGTGCTAGTGGTCCTGGTGGGGGGAGGGATACGCAGTATTTT.

The J gene is TRBJ2-1, the V gene TRBV7-6; no reliable D call. Germline CDR1 is SGHVS and CDR2 is FNYEAQ. The CDR3 has 16 amino acids. Trimming stripped 5 bases from V and 7 bases from J, with 21 bases between. CDR3 protein: CASSPGDINLWNEQFF. The CDR3 region has the DNA TGTGCCAGCAGCCCTGGCGACATTAACCTATGGAATGAGCAGTTCTTC.

V usage is TRBV5-4 and J usage is TRBJ2-2, with TRBD1 as a possible D gene (6 bases). CDR3 size: 13 residues. V gave up 2 bases and J gave up 8 bases, with 10 bases separating them. Germline V CDR1 and CDR2: SGHNT, YYREEE (reference sequence). CDR3 protein: CASSFWGQGELFF. In DNA form, the CDR3 reads TGTGCCAGCAGCTTCTGGGGGCAGGGGGAGCTGTTTTTT.

This chain links TRBV7-9 with TRBJ2-3; 11 bases are a match to TRBD2. The CDR3 length is 17 residues. The J segment lost 2 bases and the V segment lost 5 bases, leaving 9 bases of the junction unmatched. Germline V CDR1 and CDR2: SEHNR, FQNEAQ (reference sequence). The CDR3 nucleotides are TGTGCCAGCAGCCCTGAGGGACTAGCGGCAACCACAGATACGCAGTATTTT. It yields the protein CASSPEGLAATTDTQYF.

The V and J genes are TRBV2 and TRBJ2-1; 10 nucleotides line up with TRBD2. Germline lookup yields CDR1 SNHLY and CDR2 FYNNEI. After removal of 5 bases from V and 5 bases from J, the junction contained 6 bases not matched to a gene. There are 15 residues in the CDR3. The CDR3 reads CASSSTSGANNEQFF. CDR3 coding DNA: TGTGCCAGCAGTTCCACTAGCGGGGCAAACAATGAGCAGTTCTTC.